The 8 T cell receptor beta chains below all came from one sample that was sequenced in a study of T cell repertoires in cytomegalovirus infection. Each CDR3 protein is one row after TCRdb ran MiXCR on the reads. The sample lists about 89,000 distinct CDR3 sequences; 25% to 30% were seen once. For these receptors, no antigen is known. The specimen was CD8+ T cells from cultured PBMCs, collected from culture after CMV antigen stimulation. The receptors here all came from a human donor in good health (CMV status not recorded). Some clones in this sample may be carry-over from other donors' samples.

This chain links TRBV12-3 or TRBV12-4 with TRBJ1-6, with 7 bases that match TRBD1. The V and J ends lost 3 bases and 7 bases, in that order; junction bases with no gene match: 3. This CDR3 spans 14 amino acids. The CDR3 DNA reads TGTGCCAGCAGTTTTACAGGGGCCAATTCACCCCTCCACTTT. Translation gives CASSFTGANSPLHF.

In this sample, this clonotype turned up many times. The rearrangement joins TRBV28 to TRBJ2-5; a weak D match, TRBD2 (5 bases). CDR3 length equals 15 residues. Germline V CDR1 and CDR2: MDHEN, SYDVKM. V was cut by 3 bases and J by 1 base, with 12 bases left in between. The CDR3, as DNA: TGTGCCAGCAGTTTTCGGAGCGGACTCCAAGAGACCCAGTACTTC. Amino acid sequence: CASSFRSGLQETQYF.

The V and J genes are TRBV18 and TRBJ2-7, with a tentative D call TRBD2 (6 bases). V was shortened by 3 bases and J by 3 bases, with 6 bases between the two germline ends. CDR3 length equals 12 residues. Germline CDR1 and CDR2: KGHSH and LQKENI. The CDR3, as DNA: TGTGCCAGCTCACCGGAGGGCTACGAGCAGTACTTC. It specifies CASSPEGYEQYF.

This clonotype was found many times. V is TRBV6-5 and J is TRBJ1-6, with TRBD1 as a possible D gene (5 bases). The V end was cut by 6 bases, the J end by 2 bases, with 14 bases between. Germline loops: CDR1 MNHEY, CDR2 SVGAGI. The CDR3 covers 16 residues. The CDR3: CASRIDSRAYNSPLHF. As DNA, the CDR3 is TGTGCCAGCAGGATTGACAGCCGAGCCTATAATTCACCCCTCCACTTT.

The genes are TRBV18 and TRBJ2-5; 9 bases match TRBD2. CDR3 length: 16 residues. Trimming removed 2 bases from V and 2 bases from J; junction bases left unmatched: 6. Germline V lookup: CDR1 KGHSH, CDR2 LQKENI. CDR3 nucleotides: TGTGCCAGCTCACCAAGGGCTAGCGGGGAACAAGAGACCCAGTACTTC. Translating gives CASSPRASGEQETQYF.

The CDR3 DNA follows: TGTGCCAGCACCACGACTAGCGGCACAACAGATACGCAGTATTTT. This sequence encodes CASTTTSGTTDTQYF. The chain has TRBV12-3 or TRBV12-4 and TRBJ2-3; 9 positions match TRBD2. The V segment lost 7 bases and the J segment 3 bases; nucleotides outside the gene matches: 8. This CDR3 contains 15 residues.

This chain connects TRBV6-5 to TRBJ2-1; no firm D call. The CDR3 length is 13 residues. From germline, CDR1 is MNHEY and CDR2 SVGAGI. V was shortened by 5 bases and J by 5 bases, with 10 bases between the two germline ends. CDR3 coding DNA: TGTGCCAGCAGTCCCCACATAGACAATGAGCAGTTCTTC. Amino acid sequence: CASSPHIDNEQFF.

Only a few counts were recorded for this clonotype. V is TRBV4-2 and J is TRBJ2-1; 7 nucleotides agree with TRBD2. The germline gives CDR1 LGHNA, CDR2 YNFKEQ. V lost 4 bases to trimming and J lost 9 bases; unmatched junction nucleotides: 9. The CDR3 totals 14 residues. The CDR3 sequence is CASSPRGYDGEQFF. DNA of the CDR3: TGTGCCAGCAGCCCGCGGGGGTACGATGGTGAGCAGTTCTTC.